This is a list of T cell receptor beta chains from one sample in a study of T cell changes during pregnancy in multiple sclerosis. Only in-frame clones appear in the TCRdb table, and some are missing; sequencing was by immunoSEQ multiplex PCR. Among almost 50,000 clones listed, 94% were seen once. The specimen was CD4+ T cells from peripheral blood mononuclear cells, collected in the third trimester of pregnancy. Every receptor here comes from a female donor with multiple sclerosis, enrolled in a pregnancy study. Both conserved end residues are part of each CDR3. The D gene is left open where the match is weak. Some rows mark clone size as missing; the rest say once, few, many or name a class of expanded clone.

J: TRBJ1-4; size: .; D: TRBD1; V: TRBV28; DNA: TGTGCCAGCAGTCCAAACAGGGGGCGGGCGGAATCAACTAATGAAAAACTGTTTTTT; CDR3: CASSPNRGRAESTNEKLFF
J: TRBJ1-1; size: .; D: TRBD1; V: TRBV5-5; DNA: TGTGCCAGCAGCTTGGGGACAGGCTACGCGAACACTGAAGCTTTCTTT; CDR3: CASSLGTGYANTEAFF
J: TRBJ2-5; size: .; D: TRBD1; V: TRBV7-9; DNA: TGTGCCAGCAGCTCGGGACAGTACCAAGAGACCCAGTACTTC; CDR3: CASSSGQYQETQYF
J: TRBJ1-2; size: .; D: TRBD1; V: TRBV11-3; DNA: TGTGCCAGCAGCCCCGGAGCAGGGGGCAACTATGGCTACACCTTC; CDR3: CASSPGAGGNYGYTF
J: TRBJ2-2; size: .; D: TRBD2; V: TRBV18; DNA: TGTGCCAGCCTTCGACTAGCGGGGGGCTCGAGCGGGGAGCTGTTTTTT; CDR3: CASLRLAGGSSGELFF
J: TRBJ1-6; size: .; D: .; V: TRBV30; DNA: TGTGCCTGGACCCAAACGGGACAATCACCCCTCCACTTT; CDR3: CAWTQTGQSPLHF
J: TRBJ2-1; size: .; D: .; V: TRBV5-4; DNA: TGTGCCAGCAGCTTGCGGTTTCTATCCTACAATGAGCAGTTCTTC; CDR3: CASSLRFLSYNEQFF
J: TRBJ2-5; size: once; D: .; V: TRBV9; DNA: TGTGCCAGCAGCGTAGATAGGGGGCAAGAGACCCAGTACTTC; CDR3: CASSVDRGQETQYF
J: TRBJ1-1; size: .; D: .; V: TRBV7-3; DNA: TGTGCCAGCAGCTTAAGGGCCAACACTGAAGCTTTCTTT; CDR3: CASSLRANTEAFF
J: TRBJ2-3; size: once; D: .; V: TRBV9; DNA: TGTGCCAGCAGCCCTCGGGACACCTTTAGCACAGATACGCAGTATTTT; CDR3: CASSPRDTFSTDTQYF
J: TRBJ1-2; size: .; D: .; V: TRBV15; DNA: TGTGCCACCAGCAGAGATACTCCTCTCGTGGGCTACACCTTC; CDR3: CATSRDTPLVGYTF
J: TRBJ1-2; size: .; D: TRBD1; V: TRBV7-9; DNA: TGTGCCAGCAGCTTGGGACAGGGTTCCTATGGCTACACCTTC; CDR3: CASSLGQGSYGYTF
J: TRBJ2-6; size: .; D: .; V: TRBV11-2; DNA: TGTGCCAGCAGCCCTACAGGGACTGGGGCCAACGTCCTGACTTTC; CDR3: CASSPTGTGANVLTF
J: TRBJ2-7; size: few; D: TRBD2; V: TRBV7-2; DNA: TGTGCCAGCAGCTATCCCATAGCGGGGGGGCCGTACGAGCAGTACTTC; CDR3: CASSYPIAGGPYEQYF
J: TRBJ2-3; size: .; D: TRBD1; V: TRBV18; DNA: TGTGCCAGCTCACTGGGACAGGGGAGCACAGATACGCAGTATTTT; CDR3: CASSLGQGSTDTQYF
J: TRBJ2-5; size: .; D: TRBD1; V: TRBV7-9; DNA: TGTGCCAGCAGCTGGGGGGACAGGGTCAGTTCTGAGACCCAGTACTTC; CDR3: CASSWGDRVSSETQYF
J: TRBJ2-3; size: .; D: TRBD2; V: TRBV19; DNA: TGTGCCAGTAGTCTCTCCTCACTAGCGGGGTCCACAGATACGCAGTATTTT; CDR3: CASSLSSLAGSTDTQYF
J: TRBJ2-5; size: .; D: TRBD2; V: TRBV9; DNA: TGTGCCAGCAGCGTAGGTCAGAGGGCGGGAGCGAAAGAGACCCAGTACTTC; CDR3: CASSVGQRAGAKETQYF
J: TRBJ1-5; size: .; D: TRBD1; V: TRBV27; DNA: TGTGCCAGCAGGACAGGGGGTCAGCCCCAGCATTTT; CDR3: CASRTGGQPQHF
J: TRBJ1-1; size: .; D: .; V: TRBV5-1; DNA: TGCGCCAGCAGCTCCGGGACAAAGAACACTGAAGCTTTCTTT; CDR3: CASSSGTKNTEAFF
J: TRBJ1-6; size: .; D: .; V: TRBV28; DNA: TGTGCCAGCAGGAGTACAGCAGCAATGGTTTCACCCCTCCACTTT; CDR3: CASRSTAAMVSPLHF
J: TRBJ1-6; size: .; D: .; V: TRBV7-8; DNA: TGTGCCAGCAGGTCCCAGGGAGGGGTCAATTCACCCCTCCACTTT; CDR3: CASRSQGGVNSPLHF
J: TRBJ2-1; size: .; D: .; V: TRBV14; DNA: TGTGCCAGCAGCCAAGCCAATCTCGGGAATAACAATGAGCAGTTCTTC; CDR3: CASSQANLGNNNEQFF
J: TRBJ1-2; size: .; D: .; V: TRBV28; DNA: TGTGCCAGCAGTTTAGGTGGCTCCTATGGCTACACCTTC; CDR3: CASSLGGSYGYTF
J: TRBJ1-5; size: .; D: TRBD1; V: TRBV7-2; DNA: TGTGCCAGCAGCCCTGGGGACAGGGTAAATCAGCCCCAGCATTTT; CDR3: CASSPGDRVNQPQHF
J: TRBJ2-1; size: .; D: TRBD2; V: TRBV27; DNA: TGTGCCAGCAGTCCGGGGGAATGGAGCGGGAGGAACAATGAGCAGTTCTTC; CDR3: CASSPGEWSGRNNEQFF
J: TRBJ2-2; size: .; D: TRBD1; V: TRBV19; DNA: TGTGCCAGTAGTATTCCAGGGGGCCACGGGGAGCTGTTTTTT; CDR3: CASSIPGGHGELFF
J: TRBJ1-1; size: .; D: .; V: TRBV6-1; DNA: TGTGCCAGCAGTAACCGACAGCAAAACACTGAAGCTTTCTTT; CDR3: CASSNRQQNTEAFF
J: TRBJ2-1; size: .; D: .; V: TRBV4-2; DNA: TGTGCTAGCAGCCAAGATCCCCGACAGTTGACCTACAATGAGCAGTTCTTC; CDR3: CASSQDPRQLTYNEQFF
J: TRBJ2-7; size: .; D: TRBD1; V: TRBV2; DNA: TGTGCCAGCAGTGGGGACAGGGCCTACGAGCAGTACTTC; CDR3: CASSGDRAYEQYF
J: TRBJ2-5; size: .; D: .; V: TRBV19; DNA: TGTGCCAGTAGCAGGACACCACGAAAAGAGACCCAGTACTTC; CDR3: CASSRTPRKETQYF